This T cell receptor beta chain was sequenced for a study of spatial heterogeneity in lung cancer. Broader study findings: Higher tumor mutation counts went along with higher counts of expanded intratumoral alpha and beta TCRs.

This clonotype was observed at least ten times. Antigen specificity is unknown. Germline trimming cut 3 bases from V and 8 bases from J; bases unmatched to any gene: 19. The CDR3 has 19 residues. CDR1 and CDR2 (germline): MGHRA, YSYEKL. The time point here: sample taken at primary tumor resection. Untreated early-stage non-small cell lung cancer patients, fewer than 85 in total, were the donors. TCRdb itself ran the 5' RACE reads through MiXCR, one entry per CDR3 protein. The data hold about 13,000 distinct CDR3 sequences, with less than 4.5% observed a single time. V is TRBV4-1 and J is TRBJ1-2; TRBD1 agrees at 12 bases. This clonotype originated in a male donor with early-stage non-small cell lung cancer. Sequences were derived from lung tumor tissue, sampled at surgery. In DNA form, the CDR3 reads TGCGCCAGCAGCCAGAGTACTACCGGGACAGGGGGCACGGCAGGCGGCTACACCTTC. It translates to CASSQSTTGTGGTAGGYTF.